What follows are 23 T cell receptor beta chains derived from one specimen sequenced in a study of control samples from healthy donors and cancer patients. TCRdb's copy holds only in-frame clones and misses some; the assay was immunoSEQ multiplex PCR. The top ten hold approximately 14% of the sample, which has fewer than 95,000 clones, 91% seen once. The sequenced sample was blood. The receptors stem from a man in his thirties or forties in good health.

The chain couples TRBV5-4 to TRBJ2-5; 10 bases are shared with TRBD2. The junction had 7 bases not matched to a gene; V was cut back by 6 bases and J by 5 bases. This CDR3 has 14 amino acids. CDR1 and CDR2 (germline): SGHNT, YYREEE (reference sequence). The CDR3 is CASTATAGGETQYF. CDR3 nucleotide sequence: TGTGCCAGCACAGCCACAGCGGGGGGGGAGACCCAGTACTTC.

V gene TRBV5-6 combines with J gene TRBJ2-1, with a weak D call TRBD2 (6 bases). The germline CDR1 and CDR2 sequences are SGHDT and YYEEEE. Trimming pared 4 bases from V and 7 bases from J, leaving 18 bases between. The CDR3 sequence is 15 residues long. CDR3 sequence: CASSAPLGLQNEQFF. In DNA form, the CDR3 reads TGTGCCAGCAGCGCTCCGCTTGGACTACAGAATGAGCAGTTCTTC. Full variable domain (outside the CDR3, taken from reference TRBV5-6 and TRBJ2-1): DAGVTQSPTHLIKTRGQQVTLRCSPKSGHDTVSWYQQALGQGPQFIFQYYEEEERQRGNFPDRFSGHQFPNYSSELNVNALLLGDSALYLCASSAPLGLQNEQFFGPGTRLTVL.

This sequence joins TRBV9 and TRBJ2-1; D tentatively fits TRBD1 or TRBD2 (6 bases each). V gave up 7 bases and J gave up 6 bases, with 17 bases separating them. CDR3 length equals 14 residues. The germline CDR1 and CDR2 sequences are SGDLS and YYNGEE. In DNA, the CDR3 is TGTGCCAGCCGAGGGGGGCCAGGCAGCAATGAGCAGTTCTTC. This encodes CASRGGPGSNEQFF. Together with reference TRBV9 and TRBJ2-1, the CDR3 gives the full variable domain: DSGVTQTPKHLITATGQRVTLRCSPRSGDLSVYWYQQSLDQGLQFLIQYYNGEERAKGNILERFSAQQFPDLHSELNLSSLELGDSALYFCASRGGPGSNEQFFGPGTRLTVL.

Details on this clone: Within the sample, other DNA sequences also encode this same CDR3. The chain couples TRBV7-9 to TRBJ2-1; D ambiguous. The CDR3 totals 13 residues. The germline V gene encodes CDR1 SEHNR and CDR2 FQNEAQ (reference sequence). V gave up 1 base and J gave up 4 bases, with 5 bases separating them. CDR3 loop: CASSLVKYNEQFF. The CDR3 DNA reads TGTGCCAGCAGCTTAGTCAAATACAATGAGCAGTTCTTC.

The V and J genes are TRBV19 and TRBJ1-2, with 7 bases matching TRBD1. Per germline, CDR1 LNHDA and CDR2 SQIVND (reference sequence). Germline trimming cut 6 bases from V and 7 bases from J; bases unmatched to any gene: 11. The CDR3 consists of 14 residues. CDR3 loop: CASRNPLRGGGYTF. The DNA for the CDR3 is TGTGCCAGTAGGAACCCCCTCAGGGGGGGTGGCTACACCTTC.

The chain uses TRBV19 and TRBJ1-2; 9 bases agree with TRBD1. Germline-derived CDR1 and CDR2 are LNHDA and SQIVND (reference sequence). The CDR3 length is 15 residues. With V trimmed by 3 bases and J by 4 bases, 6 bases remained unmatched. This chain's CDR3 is CASSMLTGGVYGYTF. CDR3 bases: TGTGCCAGTAGTATGTTGACAGGGGGGGTCTATGGCTACACCTTC.

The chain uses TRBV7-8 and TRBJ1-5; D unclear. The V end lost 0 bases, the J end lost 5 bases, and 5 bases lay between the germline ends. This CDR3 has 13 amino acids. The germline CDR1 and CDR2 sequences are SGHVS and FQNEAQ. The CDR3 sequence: CASSLAFDQPQHF. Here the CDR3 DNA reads TGTGCCAGCAGCTTAGCCTTCGATCAGCCCCAGCATTTT.

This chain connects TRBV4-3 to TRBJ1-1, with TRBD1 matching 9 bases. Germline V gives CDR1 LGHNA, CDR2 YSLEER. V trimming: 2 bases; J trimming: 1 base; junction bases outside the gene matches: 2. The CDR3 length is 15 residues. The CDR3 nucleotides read TGCGCCAGCAGCCAATACAGGGGGCGGAACACTGAAGCTTTCTTT. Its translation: CASSQYRGRNTEAFF.

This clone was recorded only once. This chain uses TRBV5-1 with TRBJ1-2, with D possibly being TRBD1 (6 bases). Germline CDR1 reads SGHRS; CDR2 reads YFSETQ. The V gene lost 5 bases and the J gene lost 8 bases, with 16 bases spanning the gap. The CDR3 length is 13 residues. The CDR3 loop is CASSYREEGGYTF. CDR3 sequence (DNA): TGCGCCAGCAGTTACAGGGAGGAGGGAGGCTACACCTTC.

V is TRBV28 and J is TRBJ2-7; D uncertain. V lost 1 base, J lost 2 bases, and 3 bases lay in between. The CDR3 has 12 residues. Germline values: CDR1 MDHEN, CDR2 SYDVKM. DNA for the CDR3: TGTGCCAGCAGTTTATACACCTACGAGCAGTACTTC. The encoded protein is CASSLYTYEQYF.

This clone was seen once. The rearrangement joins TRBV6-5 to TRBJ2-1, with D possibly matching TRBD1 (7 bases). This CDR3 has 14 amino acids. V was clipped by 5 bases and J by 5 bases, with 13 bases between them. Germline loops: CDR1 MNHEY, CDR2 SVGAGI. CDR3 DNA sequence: TGTGCCAGCAGTACGCGGGACAGCCACAATGAGCAGTTCTTC. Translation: CASSTRDSHNEQFF.

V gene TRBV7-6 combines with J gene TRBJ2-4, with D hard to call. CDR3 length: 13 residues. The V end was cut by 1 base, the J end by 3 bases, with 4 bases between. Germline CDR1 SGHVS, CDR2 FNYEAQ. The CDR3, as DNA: TGTGCCAGCAGCTTAGGGGTCAAAAACATTCAGTACTTC. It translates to CASSLGVKNIQYF.

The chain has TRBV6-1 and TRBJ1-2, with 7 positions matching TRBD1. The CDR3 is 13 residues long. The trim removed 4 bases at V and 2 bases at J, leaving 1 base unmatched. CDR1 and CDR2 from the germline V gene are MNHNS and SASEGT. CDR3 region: CASSADRNYGYTF. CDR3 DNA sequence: TGTGCCAGCAGTGCGGACAGGAACTATGGCTACACCTTC.

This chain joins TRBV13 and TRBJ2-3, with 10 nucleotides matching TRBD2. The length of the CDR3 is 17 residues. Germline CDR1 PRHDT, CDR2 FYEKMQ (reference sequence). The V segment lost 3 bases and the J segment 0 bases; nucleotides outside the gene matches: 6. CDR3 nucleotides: TGTGCCAGCAGCTTTACGCTAGCGGGGGATAGCACAGATACGCAGTATTTT. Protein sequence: CASSFTLAGDSTDTQYF.

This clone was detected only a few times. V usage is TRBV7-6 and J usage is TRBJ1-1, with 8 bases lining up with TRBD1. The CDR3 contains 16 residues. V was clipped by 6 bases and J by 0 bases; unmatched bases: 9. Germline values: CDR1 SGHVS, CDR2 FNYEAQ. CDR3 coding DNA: TGTGCCAGCAGTATTACAGGGGGGACCATGAACACTGAAGCTTTCTTT. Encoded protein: CASSITGGTMNTEAFF.

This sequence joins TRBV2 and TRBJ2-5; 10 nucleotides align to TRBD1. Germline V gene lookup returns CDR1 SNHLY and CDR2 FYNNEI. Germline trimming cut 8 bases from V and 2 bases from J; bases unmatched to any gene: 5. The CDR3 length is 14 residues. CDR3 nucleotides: TGTGCCAGCCGACAGGGGGCAGGTCAAGAGACCCAGTACTTC. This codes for CASRQGAGQETQYF.

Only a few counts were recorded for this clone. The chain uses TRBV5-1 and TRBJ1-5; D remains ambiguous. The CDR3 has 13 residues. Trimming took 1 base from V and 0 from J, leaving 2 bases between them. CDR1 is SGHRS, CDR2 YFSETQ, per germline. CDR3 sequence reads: CASSLYSNQPQHF. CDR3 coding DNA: TGCGCCAGCAGCTTGTATAGCAATCAGCCCCAGCATTTT.

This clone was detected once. The CDR3 spells CASSLGGVGTDTQYF. The CDR3 coding sequence is TGTGCCAGCAGCTTAGGTGGTGTGGGAACAGATACGCAGTATTTT. The chain combines TRBV7-9 with TRBJ2-3; D ambiguous. The V gene's germline CDR1 is SEHNR and CDR2 FQNEAQ (reference sequence). Trimming took 1 base from V and 3 from J, leaving 11 bases between them. The CDR3 loop spans 15 amino acids.

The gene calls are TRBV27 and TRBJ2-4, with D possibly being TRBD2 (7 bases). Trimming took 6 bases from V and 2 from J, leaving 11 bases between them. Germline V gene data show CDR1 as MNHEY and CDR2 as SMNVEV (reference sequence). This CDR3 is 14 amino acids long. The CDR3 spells CASRGGATKNIQYF. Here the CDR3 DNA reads TGTGCCAGCAGAGGGGGGGCCACCAAAAACATTCAGTACTTC.

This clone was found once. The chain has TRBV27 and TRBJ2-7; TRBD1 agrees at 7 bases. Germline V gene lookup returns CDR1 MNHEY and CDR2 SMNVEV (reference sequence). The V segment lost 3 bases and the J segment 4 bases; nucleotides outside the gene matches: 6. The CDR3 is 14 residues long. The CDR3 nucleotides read TGTGCCAGCAGTTTGGGTCAGGGGGTTTACGAGCAGTACTTC. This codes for CASSLGQGVYEQYF.

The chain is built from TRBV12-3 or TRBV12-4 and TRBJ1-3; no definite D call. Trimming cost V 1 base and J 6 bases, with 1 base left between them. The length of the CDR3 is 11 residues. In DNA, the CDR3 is TGTGCCAGCAGTTTAGAAAACACCATATATTTT. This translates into CASSLENTIYF.

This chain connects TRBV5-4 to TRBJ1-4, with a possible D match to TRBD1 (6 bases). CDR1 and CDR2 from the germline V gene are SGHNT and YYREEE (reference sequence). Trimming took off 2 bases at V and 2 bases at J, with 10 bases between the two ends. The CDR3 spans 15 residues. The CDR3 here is CASSLTGTTNEKLFF. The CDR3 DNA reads TGTGCCAGCAGCTTAACAGGGACTACTAATGAAAAACTGTTTTTT.

DNA of the CDR3: TGTGCCAGCAGCCAAGAACAGGGGGCAAACTATGGCTACACCTTC. Amino acid sequence: CASSQEQGANYGYTF. The rearrangement joins TRBV4-2 to TRBJ1-2; 9 bases line up with TRBD1. Germline V gene data show CDR1 as LGHNA and CDR2 as YNFKEQ. The CDR3 runs to 15 residues. The junction had 1 base not matched to a gene; V was cut back by 0 bases and J by 2 bases.